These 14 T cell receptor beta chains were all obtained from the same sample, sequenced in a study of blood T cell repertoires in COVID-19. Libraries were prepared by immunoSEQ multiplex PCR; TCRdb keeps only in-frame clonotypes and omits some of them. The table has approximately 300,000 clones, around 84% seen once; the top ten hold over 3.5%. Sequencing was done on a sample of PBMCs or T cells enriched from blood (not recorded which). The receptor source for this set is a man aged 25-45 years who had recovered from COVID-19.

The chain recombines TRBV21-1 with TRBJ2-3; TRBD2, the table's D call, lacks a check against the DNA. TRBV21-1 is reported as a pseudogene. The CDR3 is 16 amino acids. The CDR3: CASFEVEGGCTDTQYF. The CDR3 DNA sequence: TGTGCCAGCTTCGAGGTGGAGGGAGGGTGCACAGATACGCAGTATTTT.

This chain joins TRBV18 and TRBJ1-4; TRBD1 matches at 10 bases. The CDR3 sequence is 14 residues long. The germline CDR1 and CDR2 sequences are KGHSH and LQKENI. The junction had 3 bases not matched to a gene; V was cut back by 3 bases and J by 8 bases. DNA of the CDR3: TGTGCCAGCTCACCGGGGACAGGGGAAGAAAAACTGTTTTTT. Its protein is CASSPGTGEEKLFF.

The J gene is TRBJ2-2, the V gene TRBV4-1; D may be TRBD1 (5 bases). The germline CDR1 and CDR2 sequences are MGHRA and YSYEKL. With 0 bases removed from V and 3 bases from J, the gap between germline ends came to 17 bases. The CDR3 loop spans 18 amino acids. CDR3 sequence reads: CASSQDGWSGKDTGELFF. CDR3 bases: TGCGCCAGCAGCCAAGATGGATGGTCAGGGAAGGACACCGGGGAGCTGTTTTTT.

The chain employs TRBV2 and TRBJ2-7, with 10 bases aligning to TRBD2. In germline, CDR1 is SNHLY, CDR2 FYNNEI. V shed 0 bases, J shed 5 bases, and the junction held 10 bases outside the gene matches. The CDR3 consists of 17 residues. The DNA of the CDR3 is TGTGCCAGCAGTGAAGCAGGCAGCGGGAGGGCCCTCAACGAGCAGTACTTC. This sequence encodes CASSEAGSGRALNEQYF.

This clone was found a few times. The CDR3 nucleotides read TGTGCCAGCAGTCCCGGACAGGCCAAGGACTATGGCTACACCTTC. Protein product: CASSPGQAKDYGYTF. This chain uses TRBV6-5 with TRBJ1-2, with 7 positions matching TRBD1. The ends lost 5 bases at V and 3 bases at J; junction bases unmatched: 9. The CDR3 has 15 residues. The V gene's germline CDR1 is MNHEY and CDR2 SVGAGI.

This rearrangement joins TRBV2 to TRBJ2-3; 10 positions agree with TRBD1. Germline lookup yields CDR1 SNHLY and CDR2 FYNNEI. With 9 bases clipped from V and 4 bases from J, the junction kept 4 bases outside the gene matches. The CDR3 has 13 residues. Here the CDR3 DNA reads TGTGCCAGGGGACAGGGGATTGCAGATACGCAGTATTTT. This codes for CARGQGIADTQYF.

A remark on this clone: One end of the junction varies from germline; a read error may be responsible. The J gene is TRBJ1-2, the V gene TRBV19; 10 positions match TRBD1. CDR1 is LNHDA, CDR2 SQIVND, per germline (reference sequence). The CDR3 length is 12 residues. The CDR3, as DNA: TGTGCCGGTAGACAGGGGGCCTATGGCTACACCTTC. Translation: CAGRQGAYGYTF.

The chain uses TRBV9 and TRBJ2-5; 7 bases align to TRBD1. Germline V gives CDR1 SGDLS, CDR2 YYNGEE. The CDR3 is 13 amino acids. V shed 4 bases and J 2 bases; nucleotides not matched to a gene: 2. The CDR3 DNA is TGTGCCAGCAGCCGGGACAGACAAGAGACCCAGTACTTC. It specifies CASSRDRQETQYF.

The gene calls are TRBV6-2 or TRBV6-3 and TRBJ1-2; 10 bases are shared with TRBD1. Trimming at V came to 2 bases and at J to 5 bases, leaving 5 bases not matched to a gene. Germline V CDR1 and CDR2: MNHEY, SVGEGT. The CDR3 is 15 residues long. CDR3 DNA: TGTGCCAGCAGTTACGGGGGACAGGGGATTTATGGCTACACCTTC. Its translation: CASSYGGQGIYGYTF.

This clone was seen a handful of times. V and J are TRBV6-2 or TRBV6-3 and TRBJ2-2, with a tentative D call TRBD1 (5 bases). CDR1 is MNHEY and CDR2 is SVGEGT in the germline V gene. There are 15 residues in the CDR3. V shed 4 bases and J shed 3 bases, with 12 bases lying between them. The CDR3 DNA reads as TGTGCCAGCAGTTTCCCGACAGCTTACACCGGGGAGCTGTTTTTT. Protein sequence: CASSFPTAYTGELFF.

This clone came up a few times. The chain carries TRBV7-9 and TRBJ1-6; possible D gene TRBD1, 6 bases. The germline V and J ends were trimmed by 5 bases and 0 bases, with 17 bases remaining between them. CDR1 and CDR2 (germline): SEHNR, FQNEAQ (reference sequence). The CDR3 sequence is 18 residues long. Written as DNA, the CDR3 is TGTGCCAGCAGCACCTTACCGGGACAAAGCTCCTATAATTCACCCCTCCACTTT. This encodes CASSTLPGQSSYNSPLHF.

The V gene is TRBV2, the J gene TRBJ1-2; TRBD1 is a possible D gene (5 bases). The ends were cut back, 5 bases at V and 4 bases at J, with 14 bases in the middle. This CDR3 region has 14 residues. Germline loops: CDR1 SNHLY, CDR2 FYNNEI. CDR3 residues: CASSSGQGPYGYTF. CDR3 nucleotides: TGTGCCAGCAGTTCCGGGCAGGGCCCCTATGGCTACACCTTC.

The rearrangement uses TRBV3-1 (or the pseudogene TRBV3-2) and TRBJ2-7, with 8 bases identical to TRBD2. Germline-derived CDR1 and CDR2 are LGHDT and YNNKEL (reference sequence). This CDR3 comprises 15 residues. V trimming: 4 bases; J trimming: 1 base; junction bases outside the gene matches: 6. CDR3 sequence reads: CASSPWGGGSYEQYF. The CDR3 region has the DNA TGTGCCAGCAGCCCGTGGGGCGGGGGGTCCTACGAGCAGTACTTC.

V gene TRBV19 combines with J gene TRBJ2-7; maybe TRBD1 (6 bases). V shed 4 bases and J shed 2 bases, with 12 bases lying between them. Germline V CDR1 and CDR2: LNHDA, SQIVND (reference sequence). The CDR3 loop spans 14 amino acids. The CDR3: CASSNRAVPYEQYF. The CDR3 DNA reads TGTGCCAGTAGTAACAGGGCCGTCCCCTACGAGCAGTACTTC.